The 27 T cell receptor beta chains listed next were all sequenced from one sample in a study of T cell responses to AZD1222 COVID-19 vaccine. Produced via immunoSEQ multiplex PCR; TCRdb's table is partial and in-frame only. The repertoire consists of 120,000 or so clones, with around 93% occurring once and the leading ten covering approximately 5%. The sequenced sample was peripheral blood, obtained 28 days after the second AZD1222 dose. Every receptor here comes from an adult who received the AZD1222 COVID-19 vaccine.

The V and J genes are TRBV5-5 and TRBJ1-1; no definite D call. The CDR3 is 13 amino acids. Trimming shortened V by 2 bases and J by 6 bases, and 11 bases separated the two germline ends. Per germline, CDR1 SGHKS and CDR2 YYEKEE (reference sequence). The CDR3 loop is CASSLVLLSEAFF. The CDR3 DNA sequence: TGTGCCAGCAGCTTAGTATTGCTCTCTGAAGCTTTCTTT.

The genes are TRBV11-3 and TRBJ2-1; 9 bases line up with TRBD1. Germline lookup yields CDR1 SGHNT and CDR2 YENEEA. The length of the CDR3 is 16 residues. The ends lost 5 bases at V and 4 bases at J; junction bases unmatched: 9. For the CDR3, the DNA is TGTGCCAGCAGCACCCTTGGGGACAGGGAATACAATGAGCAGTTCTTC. As protein: CASSTLGDREYNEQFF.

This clone was found once. This chain links TRBV7-9 with TRBJ1-5, with D possibly TRBD1 on 6 matching bases. V lost 5 bases and J lost 4, with 12 bases in between. The CDR3 sequence is 14 residues long. Germline CDR1 is SEHNR and CDR2 is FQNEAQ (reference sequence). CDR3 loop: CASSAITGNQPQHF. The CDR3 DNA sequence: TGTGCCAGCAGCGCGATTACAGGGAATCAGCCCCAGCATTTT.

This clone showed up just once. The V gene is TRBV4-2, the J gene TRBJ2-4; perhaps TRBD1 as D (6 bases). The length of the CDR3 is 14 residues. V lost 3 bases and J 11 bases, leaving 17 bases between the germline ends. CDR1 LGHNA and CDR2 YNFKEQ come from the germline V gene. For the CDR3, the DNA is TGTGCCAGCAGCCAGGCCGAGAAGACAGGACTTCAGTACTTC. The encoded protein is CASSQAEKTGLQYF.

The chain links TRBV21-1 to TRBJ2-1; the table assigns TRBD2, which was not confirmed against the DNA. TRBV21-1 is noted as a pseudogene. The CDR3 is 17 residues long. The CDR3 sequence: CASSARRRDLAYNEQFF. CDR3 nucleotide sequence: TGTGCCAGCAGCGCCCGGCGGAGGGACTTAGCTTACAATGAGCAGTTCTTC.

The gene calls are TRBV19 and TRBJ2-1; D is uncertain. The CDR3 spans 12 residues. Trimming left V 0 bases short and J 8 bases short, with 5 bases between. Germline V gene data show CDR1 as LNHDA and CDR2 as SQIVND (reference sequence). The CDR3 DNA follows: TGTGCCAGTAGTATAGATAGGGATGAGCAGTTCTTC. It is translated as CASSIDRDEQFF.

The CDR3 bases are TGTGCCAGCAGCTTGGAATCTGGTCGGAGTGAAAAACTGTTTTTT. This gives the protein CASSLESGRSEKLFF. V and J are TRBV7-8 and TRBJ1-4, with D uncertain. CDR1 is SGHVS, CDR2 FQNEAQ, per germline. Trimming removed 3 bases at V and 7 bases at J, with 15 bases between. The CDR3 consists of 15 residues.

The rearrangement links TRBV3-1 (or the pseudogene TRBV3-2) to TRBJ1-2, with 9 bases aligning to TRBD1. Trimming removed 0 bases from V and 4 bases from J; junction bases left unmatched: 15. The CDR3 covers 19 residues. CDR1 and CDR2 (germline): LGHDT, YNNKEL (reference sequence). The CDR3 protein is CASSQDRLLTGGSTYGYTF. CDR3 bases: TGTGCCAGCAGCCAAGATCGGCTTCTGACAGGGGGGTCAACCTATGGCTACACCTTC.

V is TRBV7-3 and J is TRBJ1-6; D remains ambiguous. The CDR3 is made up of 14 amino acids. Germline lookup yields CDR1 SGHTA and CDR2 FQGTGA. V lost 4 bases to trimming and J lost 7 bases, with 11 bases between them. CDR3: CASSWTPGNSPLHF. In DNA form, the CDR3 reads TGTGCCAGCAGCTGGACCCCTGGGAATTCACCCCTCCACTTT.

V and J are TRBV4-2 and TRBJ2-1; D unclear. This CDR3 contains 15 residues. V lost 0 bases to trimming and J lost 5 bases, with 11 bases between them. Germline CDR1 and CDR2: LGHNA and YNFKEQ. The CDR3 DNA sequence: TGTGCCAGCAGCCAAGATTTCCCCAAGAACAATGAGCAGTTCTTC. It specifies CASSQDFPKNNEQFF.

The rearrangement uses TRBV7-8 and TRBJ2-7; possible D gene TRBD1, 5 bases. This CDR3 spans 14 amino acids. The germline V and J ends were trimmed by 7 bases and 1 base, with 14 bases remaining between them. Per the germline V gene, CDR1 is SGHVS and CDR2 is FQNEAQ. CDR3 DNA: TGTGCCAGCACCCTGGGCAGGGCGTCCTACGAGCAGTACTTC. Encoded protein: CASTLGRASYEQYF.

V usage is TRBV6-5 and J usage is TRBJ2-2; 9 bases line up with TRBD2. The CDR3 has 15 residues. Germline values: CDR1 MNHEY, CDR2 SVGAGI. The V segment lost 8 bases and the J segment 7 bases; nucleotides outside the gene matches: 11. The CDR3 protein is CASYPLSGGNGELFF. In DNA form, the CDR3 reads TGTGCCAGCTACCCCCTTAGCGGGGGTAACGGGGAGCTGTTTTTT.

In this sample, this clone turned up a few times. The rearrangement uses TRBV5-8 and TRBJ1-5; D ambiguous. V was cut by 0 bases and J by 10 bases, with 14 bases left in between. Germline loops: CDR1 SGHTS, CDR2 YDEGEE. The CDR3 spans 14 residues. The CDR3 reads CASSLGRPILPQHF. Written as DNA, the CDR3 is TGTGCCAGCAGCTTGGGTCGCCCCATCCTCCCCCAGCATTTT. Using reference TRBV5-8 and TRBJ1-5 for the parts outside the CDR3, the full variable domain is EAGVTQSPTHLIKTRGQQATLRCSPISGHTSVYWYQQALGLGLQFLLWYDEGEERNRGNFPPRFSGRQFPNYSSELNVNALELEDSALYLCASSLGRPILPQHFGDGTRLSIL.

The gene calls are TRBV25-1 and TRBJ1-6; no clear D. V lost 3 bases and J lost 8, with 14 bases in between. The CDR3 has 15 residues. Germline lookup yields CDR1 MGHDK and CDR2 SYGVNS. The chain's CDR3 is CASSDGKWKDSPLHF. DNA of the CDR3: TGTGCCAGCAGTGACGGAAAATGGAAGGATTCACCCCTCCACTTT.

The J gene is TRBJ2-7, the V gene TRBV19; unclear D gene. The germline V gene encodes CDR1 LNHDA and CDR2 SQIVND (reference sequence). V was trimmed by 3 bases and J by 4 bases, leaving 13 bases between them. This CDR3 region has 14 residues. CDR3 sequence reads: CASSIGRTSYEQYF. Written as DNA, the CDR3 is TGTGCCAGTAGTATTGGTAGAACCTCATACGAGCAGTACTTC.

The chain combines TRBV6-5 with TRBJ1-5; D uncertain. The V end lost 7 bases, the J end lost 2 bases, and 9 bases lay between the germline ends. Germline V gene sequence: CDR1 MNHEY, CDR2 SVGAGI. There are 13 residues in the CDR3. The CDR3 region has the DNA TGTGCCAGCACGGGCCAGGGCAATCAGCCCCAGCATTTT. Protein product: CASTGQGNQPQHF.

The V gene is TRBV6-1, the J gene TRBJ1-5, with no clear D. The germline V gene has CDR1 MNHNS and CDR2 SASEGT. CDR3 length: 15 residues. Between the trimmed V and J ends, which lost 1 base and 4 bases, there was a span of 11 bases. CDR3 loop: CASSEGGSVNQPQHF. CDR3 DNA sequence: TGTGCCAGCAGTGAAGGGGGTAGCGTAAATCAGCCCCAGCATTTT.

In its sample, this clone was seen a few times. The chain has TRBV19 and TRBJ2-2; 9 bases are a match to TRBD1. The ends lost 6 bases at V and 0 bases at J; junction bases unmatched: 5. Germline values: CDR1 LNHDA, CDR2 SQIVND (reference sequence). The CDR3 runs 16 residues. CDR3 region: CASRPGQGPNTGELFF. The CDR3 nucleotides read TGTGCCAGTAGACCGGGACAGGGCCCGAACACCGGGGAGCTGTTTTTT.

This chain joins TRBV28 and TRBJ2-5; D is unresolved. V lost 3 bases to trimming and J lost 4 bases, with 6 bases between them. The CDR3 has 12 residues. CDR1 and CDR2 (germline): MDHEN, SYDVKM. In nucleotides, the CDR3 is TGTGCCAGCAGTTTGACGGGAGAGACCCAGTACTTC. Translation gives CASSLTGETQYF. Complete variable domain (other parts from reference TRBV28 and TRBJ2-5): DVKVTQSSRYLVKRTGEKVFLECVQDMDHENMFWYRQDPGLGLRLIYFSYDVKMKEKGDIPEGYSVSREKKERFSLILESASTNQTSMYLCASSLTGETQYFGPGTRLLVL.

The rearrangement links TRBV7-2 to TRBJ1-2; D gene ambiguous. This CDR3 region has 16 residues. The V end lost 5 bases, the J end lost 3 bases, and 19 bases lay between the germline ends. Germline V CDR1 and CDR2: SGHTA, FQGNSA. CDR3 region: CASSPVMRDRDYGYTF. In DNA form, the CDR3 reads TGTGCCAGCAGCCCCGTGATGAGGGATAGGGACTATGGCTACACCTTC.

This chain uses TRBV19 with TRBJ2-1; TRBD1 might be the D (5 bases). Germline loops: CDR1 LNHDA, CDR2 SQIVND (reference sequence). The CDR3 loop spans 13 amino acids. Trimming left V 6 bases short and J 5 bases short, with 11 bases between. This CDR3 reads CASRDTPHNEQFF. CDR3 DNA: TGTGCCAGTAGGGACACGCCTCACAATGAGCAGTTCTTC. The full variable domain, rest sourced from reference TRBV19 and TRBJ2-1, is DGGITQSPKYLFRKEGQNVTLSCEQNLNHDAMYWYRQDPGQGLRLIYYSQIVNDFQKGDIAEGYSVSREKKESFPLTVTSAQKNPTAFYLCASRDTPHNEQFFGPGTRLTVL.

The CDR3 bases are TGTGCCGGCTCCGCGTCCGGCAGCAATCAGCCCCAGCATTTT. Amino acid sequence: CAGSASGSNQPQHF. The chain carries TRBV6-5 and TRBJ1-5, with unresolved D. With 11 bases removed from V and 1 base from J, the gap between germline ends came to 15 bases. Germline V gene lookup returns CDR1 MNHEY and CDR2 SVGAGI. The CDR3 consists of 14 residues.

This rearrangement joins TRBV15 to TRBJ1-2; TRBD1 agrees at 9 bases. Per the germline V gene, CDR1 is LNHNV and CDR2 is YYDKDF (reference sequence). The ends lost 2 bases at V and 2 bases at J; junction bases unmatched: 6. The CDR3 is made up of 16 amino acids. The CDR3 region is CATSRSPGTGNYGYTF. CDR3 coding DNA: TGTGCCACCAGCAGAAGTCCCGGGACAGGGAACTATGGCTACACCTTC.

The chain links TRBV18 to TRBJ2-7; D remains ambiguous. CDR3 size: 13 residues. Trimming stripped 0 bases from V and 0 bases from J, with 3 bases between. Germline V gene sequence: CDR1 KGHSH, CDR2 LQKENI. DNA of the CDR3: TGTGCCAGCTCACCACCGATCTCCTACGAGCAGTACTTC. Its protein is CASSPPISYEQYF.

CDR3 loop: CASSELQETQYF. The CDR3 DNA reads TGTGCCAGCAGCGAACTGCAAGAGACCCAGTACTTC. J is TRBJ2-5 and V is TRBV7-9; D is ambiguous. Trimming left V 5 bases short and J 2 bases short, with 6 bases between. Germline V gene lookup returns CDR1 SEHNR and CDR2 FQNEAQ (reference sequence). CDR3 size: 12 residues.

This clone was picked up one time. The V and J genes are TRBV24-1 and TRBJ2-2; maybe TRBD2 (5 bases). The CDR3 contains 15 residues. Germline CDR1 is KGHDR and CDR2 is SFDVKD. Between the trimmed V and J ends, which lost 3 bases and 3 bases, there was a span of 10 bases. CDR3 in amino acids: CATSDGSDYTGELFF. CDR3 bases: TGTGCCACCAGTGATGGTAGCGATTACACCGGGGAGCTGTTTTTT.

J is TRBJ2-2 and V is TRBV19; no reliable D call. Between the trimmed V and J ends, which lost 4 bases and 1 base, there was a span of 4 bases. Germline V lookup: CDR1 LNHDA, CDR2 SQIVND (reference sequence). The CDR3 is 13 amino acids. CDR3 DNA sequence: TGTGCCAGTAGTACACAGAACACCGGGGAGCTGTTTTTT. Residues: CASSTQNTGELFF.